The present T cell receptor (beta chain) was sequenced within a study of blood T cell repertoires in COVID-19. Overall study context: In each case, the material was cDNA or gDNA derived from T cells, B-cell-depleted T cells, or PBMCs.

This clone occurred once. Authors' data handling: Cell counts per sample came from amplifying reference gene primers. Produced via immunoSEQ multiplex PCR; TCRdb's table is partial and in-frame only. Clone size and V and J calls were adopted from that table, with D and trimming inferred from the DNA. The data contain about 46,000 clones, more than 70% of them singletons. The CDR3 is 14 residues long. V was clipped by 5 bases and J by 8 bases; unmatched bases: 8. Germline assignment: CDR1 SNHLY and CDR2 FYNNEI. The chain employs TRBV2 and TRBJ1-2; 10 positions match TRBD1. Input material: peripheral blood. This clonotype originated in a woman over 75 with acute or convalescent COVID-19. The CDR3 sequence is CASSPDRGRGGYTF. The CDR3 nucleotides read TGTGCCAGCAGTCCAGACAGGGGGCGAGGGGGCTACACCTTC.